These 18 T cell receptor beta chains originate from one sample sequenced in a study of T cell repertoires in cytomegalovirus infection. Which antigens these TCRs recognize remains unknown. TCRdb used MiXCR to reprocess the reads, holding one entry per CDR3 protein. Seen here are approximately 730,000 distinct CDR3 sequences, 30% to 40% observed once, and the top ten hold roughly 18%. Sequenced material: cultured PBMCs, taken from culture after CMV antigen stimulation. The receptors originated from a human donor in good health (CMV status not recorded). Some clones in this sample may be carry-over from other donors' samples.

This chain links TRBV2 with TRBJ2-3; 12 positions match TRBD2. The V and J ends lost 5 bases and 10 bases, in that order; junction bases with no gene match: 10. The germline V gene has CDR1 SNHLY and CDR2 FYNNEI. The CDR3 sequence is 15 residues long. CDR3 bases: TGTGCCAGCAGTCAGAGACTAGCGGGAGACTCCTCGCAGTATTTT. Its translation is CASSQRLAGDSSQYF.

Only a few counts were recorded for this clonotype. The chain links TRBV7-8 to TRBJ2-1; 8 positions agree with TRBD1. The CDR3 covers 16 residues. With V trimmed by 4 bases and J by 2 bases, 7 bases remained unmatched. Per germline, CDR1 SGHVS and CDR2 FQNEAQ. CDR3 loop: CASSSWTGTTYNEQFF. Here the CDR3 DNA reads TGTGCCAGCAGCTCTTGGACAGGGACAACCTACAATGAGCAGTTCTTC.

This clonotype was detected only a few times. The chain uses TRBV7-2 and TRBJ2-4, with D tentatively TRBD2 (5 bases). Germline CDR1 reads SGHTA; CDR2 reads FQGNSA. Trimming shortened V by 1 base and J by 11 bases, and 15 bases separated the two germline ends. The CDR3 contains 14 residues. CDR3 region: CASSLERVFGVQYF. CDR3 sequence (DNA): TGTGCCAGCAGCTTAGAACGGGTATTCGGGGTTCAGTACTTC.

The chain's CDR3 is CASSLLLGGGTDTQYF. CDR3 in DNA: TGTGCCAGCAGCTTGTTGTTGGGGGGTGGCACAGATACGCAGTATTTT. The chain carries TRBV11-2 and TRBJ2-3, with D possibly TRBD2 on 6 matching bases. V lost 3 bases to trimming and J lost 1 base, with 14 bases between them. This CDR3 is built from 16 residues. CDR1 and CDR2 (germline): SGHAT, FQNNGV.

The chain has TRBV3-1 and TRBJ1-2; D is ambiguous. Germline V gene lookup returns CDR1 LGHDT and CDR2 YNNKEL (reference sequence). Trimming stripped 6 bases from V and 7 bases from J, with 21 bases between. The CDR3 contains 15 residues. The CDR3 reads CASSYAGLGGGGYTF. The DNA of the CDR3 is TGTGCCAGCAGTTACGCAGGTCTGGGAGGCGGTGGCTACACCTTC.

This chain links TRBV6-1 with TRBJ1-1; no clear D. The CDR3 totals 13 residues. CDR1 and CDR2 (germline): MNHNS, SASEGT. V was shortened by 6 bases and J by 3 bases, with 11 bases between the two germline ends. The CDR3 DNA reads TGTGCCAGCAGGAGAGTTGCGGACACTGAAGCTTTCTTT. Amino acids: CASRRVADTEAFF.

This CDR3 is CASSRLAGFETQYF. The CDR3 nucleotides are TGTGCCAGTAGTCGGCTAGCGGGGTTTGAGACCCAGTACTTC. The chain joins TRBV19 to TRBJ2-5, with 9 nucleotides matching TRBD2. The length of the CDR3 is 14 residues. V dropped 5 bases and J dropped 5; count of bases not matched to a gene: 6. Germline values: CDR1 LNHDA, CDR2 SQIVND (reference sequence).

J is TRBJ2-7 and V is TRBV7-2; possible D gene TRBD2, 6 bases. The length of the CDR3 is 13 residues. V lost 5 bases, J lost 5 bases, and 13 bases lay in between. Germline V gene lookup returns CDR1 SGHTA and CDR2 FQGNSA. In DNA form, the CDR3 reads TGTGCCAGCAGCCCGGGACTTGAAGACGAGCAGTACTTC. Protein sequence: CASSPGLEDEQYF.

This clonotype showed up just a few times. The chain recombines TRBV20-1 with TRBJ2-1; D perhaps matches TRBD2 (6 bases). Per germline, CDR1 DFQATT and CDR2 SNEGSKA (reference sequence). This CDR3 has 15 residues. The germline V and J ends were trimmed by 3 bases and 10 bases, with 22 bases remaining between them. The CDR3 loop is CSARGGYRTNREQFF. Written as DNA, the CDR3 is TGCAGTGCTAGGGGGGGTTATCGTACCAATAGGGAGCAGTTCTTC.

This chain's CDR3 is CSASGNYEQYF. The CDR3 nucleotides are TGCAGTGCTAGTGGCAACTACGAGCAGTACTTC. This chain links TRBV20-1 with TRBJ2-7; unclear D gene. Germline CDR1 DFQATT, CDR2 SNEGSKA (reference sequence). The germline V and J ends were trimmed by 3 bases and 3 bases, with 6 bases remaining between them. The CDR3 length is 11 residues.

This clonotype has more than one count but fewer than ten. The rearrangement uses TRBV25-1 and TRBJ1-5, with 8 bases lining up with TRBD1. V gave up 5 bases and J gave up 7 bases; unmatched junction bases: 4. Germline V gene sequence: CDR1 MGHDK, CDR2 SYGVNS. The CDR3 extends over 13 amino acids. CDR3 in amino acids: CASSQGARQPQHF. CDR3 in DNA: TGTGCCAGCAGTCAGGGGGCTCGGCAGCCCCAGCATTTT.

The chain employs TRBV6-1 and TRBJ1-5; D not resolved. The V end lost 5 bases, the J end lost 0 bases, and 14 bases lay between the germline ends. This CDR3 region has 16 residues. Per the germline V gene, CDR1 is MNHNS and CDR2 is SASEGT. The CDR3 nucleotides are TGTGCCAGCAGTCCAACCGCAGTTTATAGCAATCAGCCCCAGCATTTT. Its protein is CASSPTAVYSNQPQHF.

The V and J genes are TRBV15 and TRBJ1-2, with 9 bases lining up with TRBD1. Germline V gives CDR1 LNHNV, CDR2 YYDKDF (reference sequence). This CDR3 contains 14 residues. Trimming cost V 0 bases and J 4 bases; bases outside gene matches: 0. The CDR3 here is CATSREGQGYGYTF. DNA for the CDR3: TGTGCCACCAGCAGAGAGGGACAGGGCTATGGCTACACCTTC.

This clonotype was recorded a few times. The chain is built from TRBV11-2 and TRBJ2-5, with D possibly being TRBD1 or TRBD2 (5 bases each). Deletions cut 4 bases from V and 7 bases from J, with 19 bases between. Germline V gene sequence: CDR1 SGHAT, CDR2 FQNNGV. This CDR3 is 15 amino acids long. The CDR3 DNA follows: TGTGCCAGCAGCTCCCTCGGGGACCCCGCAAGGACCCAGTACTTC. This gives the protein CASSSLGDPARTQYF.

The J gene is TRBJ1-5, the V gene TRBV6-2 or TRBV6-3; D not resolved. The CDR3 spans 13 residues. Trimming stripped 2 bases from V and 8 bases from J, with 10 bases between. In germline, CDR1 is MNHEY, CDR2 SVGEGT. The CDR3 loop reads CASSYRAREPQHF. The CDR3 DNA follows: TGTGCCAGCAGTTACAGGGCTCGGGAGCCCCAGCATTTT.

The rearrangement uses TRBV4-1 and TRBJ2-2; D is uncertain. The CDR3 is 16 amino acids. Germline assignment: CDR1 MGHRA and CDR2 YSYEKL. The V gene lost 0 bases and the J gene lost 6 bases, with 14 bases spanning the gap. The CDR3, as DNA: TGCGCCAGCAGCCAAGATGCGGCCCGGGTCCCCGGGGAGCTGTTTTTT. This translates into CASSQDAARVPGELFF.

The V gene is TRBV7-2, the J gene TRBJ2-1; 9 positions match TRBD1. CDR1 is SGHTA and CDR2 is FQGNSA in the germline V gene. J gave up 1 base and V 5 bases, and 6 bases lay outside the gene matches. CDR3 size: 16 residues. In DNA, the CDR3 is TGTACCAGCAGCCCAGGGACAGGGTATTCCTACAATGAGCAGTTCTTC. Its protein product is CTSSPGTGYSYNEQFF. The variable domain in full, completed from reference TRBV7-2 and TRBJ2-1, reads GAGVSQSPSNKVTEKGKDVELRCDPISGHTALYWYRQSLGQGLEFLIYFQGNSAPDKSGLPSDRFSAERTGGSVSTLTIQRTQQEDSAVYLCTSSPGTGYSYNEQFFGPGTRLTVL.

The sample holds one count of this clonotype. CDR3 DNA: TGTGCCTGGAGTGTACGAGAGGGGAACTACACCTTC. Protein: CAWSVREGNYTF. The chain joins TRBV30 to TRBJ1-2; D may be TRBD1 (5 bases). Germline CDR1 reads GTSNPN; CDR2 reads SVGIG (reference sequence). Trimming took off 0 bases at V and 10 bases at J, with 12 bases between the two ends. The CDR3 contains 12 residues.